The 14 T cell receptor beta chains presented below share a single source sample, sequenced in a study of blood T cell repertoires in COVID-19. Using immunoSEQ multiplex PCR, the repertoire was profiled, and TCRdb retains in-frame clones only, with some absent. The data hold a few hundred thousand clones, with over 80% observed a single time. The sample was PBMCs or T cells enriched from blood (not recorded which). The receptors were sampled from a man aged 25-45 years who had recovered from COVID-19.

The CDR3 DNA reads TGTGCCAGCAGCTTGGGGGGACAGGGGGCATTCCCCCAGCATTTT. As protein: CASSLGGQGAFPQHF. The chain recombines TRBV5-6 with TRBJ1-5; 12 nucleotides match TRBD1. Germline loops: CDR1 SGHDT, CDR2 YYEEEE. This CDR3 region has 15 residues. The junction had 5 bases not matched to a gene; V was cut back by 0 bases and J by 10 bases.

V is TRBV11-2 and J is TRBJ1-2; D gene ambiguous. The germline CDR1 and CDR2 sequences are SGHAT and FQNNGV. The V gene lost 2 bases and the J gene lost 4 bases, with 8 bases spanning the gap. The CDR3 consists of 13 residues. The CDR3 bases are TGTGCCAGCAGCTTAACAGACCTCTATGGCTACACCTTC. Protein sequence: CASSLTDLYGYTF.

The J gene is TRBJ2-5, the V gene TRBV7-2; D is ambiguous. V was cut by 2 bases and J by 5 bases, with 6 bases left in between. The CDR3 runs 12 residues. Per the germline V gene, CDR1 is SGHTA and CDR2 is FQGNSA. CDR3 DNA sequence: TGTGCCAGCAGCTTATACTCGGAGACCCAGTACTTC. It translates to CASSLYSETQYF.

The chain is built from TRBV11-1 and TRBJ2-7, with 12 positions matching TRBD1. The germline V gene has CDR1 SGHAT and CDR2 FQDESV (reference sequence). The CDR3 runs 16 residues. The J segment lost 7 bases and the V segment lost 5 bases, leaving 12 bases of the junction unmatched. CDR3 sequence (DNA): TGTGCCAGCAGCAGACCTGCCGGGACAGGGGGCAAAGAGCAGTACTTC. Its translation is CASSRPAGTGGKEQYF.

The CDR3 protein is CASSPDRGRTGELFF. CDR3 nucleotides: TGTGCCAGCTCTCCAGACAGGGGTCGAACCGGGGAGCTGTTTTTT. The gene calls are TRBV18 and TRBJ2-2; 8 nucleotides align to TRBD1. V trimming: 6 bases; J trimming: 5 bases; junction bases outside the gene matches: 8. Germline CDR1 KGHSH, CDR2 LQKENI. The CDR3 consists of 15 residues.

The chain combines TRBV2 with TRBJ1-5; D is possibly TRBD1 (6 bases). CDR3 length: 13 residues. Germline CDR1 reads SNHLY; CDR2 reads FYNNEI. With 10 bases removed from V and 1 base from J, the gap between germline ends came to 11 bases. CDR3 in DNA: TGTGCCACCACGCAGGGGAGCAATCAGCCCCAGCATTTT. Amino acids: CATTQGSNQPQHF.

CDR3 DNA: TGTGCCAGCAGCCAAGGTTTCTCGAACATTCAGTACTTC. Translated: CASSQGFSNIQYF. The chain combines TRBV14 with TRBJ2-4; D not resolved. This CDR3 contains 13 residues. The V and J ends lost 1 base and 7 bases respectively, with 8 bases between them. Germline loops: CDR1 SGHDN, CDR2 FVKESK. The whole variable domain, remainder taken from reference TRBV14 and TRBJ2-4, is EAGVTQFPSHSVIEKGQTVTLRCDPISGHDNLYWYRRVMGKEIKFLLHFVKESKQDESGMPNNRFLAERTGGTYSTLKVQPAELEDSGVYFCASSQGFSNIQYFGAGTRLSVL.

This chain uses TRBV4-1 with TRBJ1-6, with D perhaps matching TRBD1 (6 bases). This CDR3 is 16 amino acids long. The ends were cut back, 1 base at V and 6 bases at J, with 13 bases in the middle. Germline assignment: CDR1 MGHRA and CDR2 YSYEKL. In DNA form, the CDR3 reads TGCGCCAGCAGCCAAGCCCCGGACAGATTTAATTCACCCCTCCACTTT. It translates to CASSQAPDRFNSPLHF.

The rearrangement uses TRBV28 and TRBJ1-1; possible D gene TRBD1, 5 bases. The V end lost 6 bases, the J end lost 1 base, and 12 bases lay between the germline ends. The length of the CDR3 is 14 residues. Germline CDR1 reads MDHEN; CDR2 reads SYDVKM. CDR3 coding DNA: TGTGCCAGCAGCCGCTGGCAGGGGAACACTGAAGCTTTCTTT. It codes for CASSRWQGNTEAFF.

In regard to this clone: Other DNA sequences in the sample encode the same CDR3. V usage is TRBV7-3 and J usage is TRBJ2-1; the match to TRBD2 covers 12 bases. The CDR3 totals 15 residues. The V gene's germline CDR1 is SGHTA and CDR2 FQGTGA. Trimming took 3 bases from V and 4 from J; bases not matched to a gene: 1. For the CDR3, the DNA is TGTGCCAGCAGCTTGACTAGCGGGGGATACAATGAGCAGTTCTTC. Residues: CASSLTSGGYNEQFF.

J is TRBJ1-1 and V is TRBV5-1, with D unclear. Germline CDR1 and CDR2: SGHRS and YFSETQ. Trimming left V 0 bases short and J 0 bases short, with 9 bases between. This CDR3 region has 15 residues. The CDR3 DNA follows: TGCGCCAGCAGCTTGGGCGGGGTCCTGAACACTGAAGCTTTCTTT. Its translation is CASSLGGVLNTEAFF.

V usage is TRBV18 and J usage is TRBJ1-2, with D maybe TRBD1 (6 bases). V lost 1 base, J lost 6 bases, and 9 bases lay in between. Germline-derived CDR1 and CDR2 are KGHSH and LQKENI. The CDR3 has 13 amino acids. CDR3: CASSPQSGDGYTF. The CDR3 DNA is TGTGCCAGCTCACCACAGTCAGGGGATGGCTACACCTTC.

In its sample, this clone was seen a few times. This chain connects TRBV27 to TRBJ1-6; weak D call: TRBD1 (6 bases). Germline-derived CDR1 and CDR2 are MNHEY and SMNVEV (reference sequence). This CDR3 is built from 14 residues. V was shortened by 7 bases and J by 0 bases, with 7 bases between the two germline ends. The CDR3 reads CASKDSSYNSPLHF. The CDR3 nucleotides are TGTGCCAGCAAGGACAGCTCCTATAATTCACCCCTCCACTTT.

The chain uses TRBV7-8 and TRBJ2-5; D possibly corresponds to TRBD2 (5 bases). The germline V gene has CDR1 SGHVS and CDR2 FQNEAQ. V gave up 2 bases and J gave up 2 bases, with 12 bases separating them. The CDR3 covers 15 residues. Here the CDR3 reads CASSLWTHRQETQYF. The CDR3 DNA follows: TGTGCCAGCAGCTTATGGACTCACAGACAAGAGACCCAGTACTTC.